This TCR beta chain is from a study of cytomegalovirus exposure and HLA in healthy donors. PCR used 60 Vbeta primers and 13 Jbeta primers. Repertoires were generated with immunoSEQ multiplex PCR, while TCRdb's copy carries only in-frame clones and drops some. The repertoire holds around 180,000 clones, 75% to 85% seen once, with 1.4% in the top ten. Germline CDR1 is SGHNT and CDR2 is YENEEA. V was clipped by 6 bases and J by 2 bases; unmatched bases: 4. The CDR3 runs 15 residues. The sequenced sample was PBMCs. The rearrangement joins TRBV11-3 to TRBJ2-2; 9 positions match TRBD2. The clonotype originates from a woman aged 30 to 39 in good health and CMV-seropositive. The chain's CDR3 is CASRSLAGNTGELFF. CDR3 coding DNA: TGTGCCAGCAGAAGTCTAGCGGGAAACACCGGGGAGCTGTTTTTT.